Sequencing of this TCR beta chain was carried out in a study of blood T cell repertoires in COVID-19 (dated by TCRdb to about 2020). Background for the entire study: Samples covering the acute and convalescent phases of COVID-19 were provided by collaborators in the United States, Italy and Spain. Nearly every sample came with metadata listing a de-identified subject ID, COVID-19 status, age in years and sex. A freely available public database, intended as a resource for researchers studying the immune response to SARS-CoV-2, is where the repertoires were released. The prospective study material was composed of cDNA or gDNA derived from T cells, B-cell-depleted T cells, or PBMCs. Subjects who had been exposed to COVID-19, were actively infected with it, or had recovered from it provided the deeply sampled blood TCRbeta repertoires that made up the dataset. Samples were obtained from the ongoing ImmuneRACE study (first 160 participants) and from 950 to 1,500 subjects provided by 6 global collaborators. Where available, HLA class I and class II types were taken from metadata supplied by the sample provider and were not determined by assay-based typing. Beyond this particular receptor, the publication reports: Clinical and demographic metadata were provided uncurated, with the amount varying by source and participant.

Participants in the prospective study were aged about 18 to 95 years, lived in over 20 United States geographic areas, and enrolled through a virtual design. In the prospective study, cohorts were assigned on the basis of participant-reported clinical history obtained from a screening survey and a study questionnaire. Exposed participants had been in contact with someone with a PCR-confirmed or clinician-diagnosed COVID-19 case within 2 weeks of study entry. Each participant in the prospective study had whole blood, serum and a nasopharyngeal or oropharyngeal swab collected by mobile phlebotomists. Additional blood draws and questionnaires over an approximately two-month period could optionally be provided by prospective study participants. Prospective study blood samples were shipped either frozen or at room temperature before DNA extraction. A word on this clone: Its antigen remains undetermined. Base qualities are not recorded, but no much larger clone differs from it by a single base.

The germline V gene specifies SNHLY as CDR1 and FYNNEI as CDR2. After removal of 5 bases from V and 4 bases from J, the junction retains 7 bases not matched to a gene. The CDR3 numbers 15 residues from cysteine through phenylalanine. Kept here is only the CDR3 DNA, which spans 45 bases and is read in frame from base 1. The immunoSEQ Assay, a bias-controlled multiplex PCR, was used to amplify TCRbeta CDR3 regions from genomic DNA. As for the authors' bioinformatics: Within the assay, amplification of reference gene primers was used to estimate how many nucleated cells each sample contained. Sequence reads were collapsed and filtered to measure the absolute abundance of every unique TCRbeta CDR3 rearrangement. For each sample, productive Simpson clonality was calculated as the square root of Simpson's diversity index across productive rearrangements. The immuneACCESS repertoire file appears here via TCRdb, limited to in-frame rearrangements. These files lack a portion of the clones; in checked studies, under half of the deficit traces to unresolved V genes, and the cause of the others is not known. V and J calls and clone size are those listed in that table; D and trimming were worked out from the DNA. The sample table records roughly 400,000 clones; approximately 91% of these occur just once. Approximately 1.5% of the sample is taken by the ten largest.

The sequence joins TRBV2 to TRBJ1-5, and 8 bases in between align with TRBD1. The source material was PBMCs or T cells enriched from blood (not recorded which). The sequence derives from a woman aged 18-30 years who had been exposed to COVID-19. The DNA reads TGTGCCAGCAGTACGGACAGGGCGATGAATCAGCCCCAGCATTTT. Its amino acids are CASSTDRAMNQPQHF. The entire variable domain, with the stretches around the CDR3 drawn from the reference TRBV2 and TRBJ1-5 proteins, is EPEVTQTPSHQVTQMGQEVILRCVPISNHLYFYWYRQILGQKVEFLVSFYNNEISEKSEIFDDQFSVERPDGSNFTLKIRSTKLEDSAMYFCASSTDRAMNQPQHFGDGTRLSIL.